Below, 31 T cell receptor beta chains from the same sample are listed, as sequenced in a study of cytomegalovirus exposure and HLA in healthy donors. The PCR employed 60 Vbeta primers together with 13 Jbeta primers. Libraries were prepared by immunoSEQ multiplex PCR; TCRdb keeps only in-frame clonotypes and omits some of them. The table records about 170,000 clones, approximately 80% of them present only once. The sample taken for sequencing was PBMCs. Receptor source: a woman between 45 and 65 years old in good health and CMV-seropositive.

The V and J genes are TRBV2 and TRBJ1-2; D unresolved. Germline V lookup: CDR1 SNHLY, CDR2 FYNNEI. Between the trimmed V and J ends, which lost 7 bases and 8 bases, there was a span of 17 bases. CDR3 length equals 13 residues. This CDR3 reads CASNLHVEGGYTF. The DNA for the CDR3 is TGTGCCAGCAATCTCCACGTAGAGGGCGGCTACACCTTC.

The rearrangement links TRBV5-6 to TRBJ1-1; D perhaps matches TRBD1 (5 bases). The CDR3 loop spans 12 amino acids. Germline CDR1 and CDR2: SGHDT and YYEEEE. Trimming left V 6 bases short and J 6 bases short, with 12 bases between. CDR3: CASMTARSEAFF. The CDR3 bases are TGTGCCAGCATGACAGCTCGGTCTGAAGCTTTCTTT.

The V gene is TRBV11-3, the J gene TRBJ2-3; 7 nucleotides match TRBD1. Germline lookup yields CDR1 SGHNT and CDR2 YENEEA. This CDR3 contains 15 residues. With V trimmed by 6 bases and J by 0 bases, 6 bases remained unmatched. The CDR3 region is CASSTGASSTDTQYF. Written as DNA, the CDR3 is TGTGCCAGCAGTACAGGGGCCTCTAGCACAGATACGCAGTATTTT.

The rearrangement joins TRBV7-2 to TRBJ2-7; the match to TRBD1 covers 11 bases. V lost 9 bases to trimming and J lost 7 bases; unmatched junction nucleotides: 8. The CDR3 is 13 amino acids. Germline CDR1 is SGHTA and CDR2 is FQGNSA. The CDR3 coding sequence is TGTGCCAGTTCCGCGGGGACAGGGGGTGAGCAGTACTTC. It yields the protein CASSAGTGGEQYF.

DNA for the CDR3: TGTGCCAGCAGTTACCTAAGCGGGGGACAGGGTAATGGCTACACCTTC. Residues: CASSYLSGGQGNGYTF. The chain carries TRBV6-5 and TRBJ1-2, with 9 bases that match TRBD1. The CDR3 contains 16 residues. CDR1 and CDR2 from the germline V gene are MNHEY and SVGAGI. The trim removed 2 bases at V and 6 bases at J, leaving 10 bases unmatched.

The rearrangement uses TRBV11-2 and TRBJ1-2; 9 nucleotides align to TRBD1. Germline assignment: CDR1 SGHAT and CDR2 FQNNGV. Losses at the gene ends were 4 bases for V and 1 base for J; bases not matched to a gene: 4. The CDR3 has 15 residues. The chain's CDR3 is CASSSGTGLNYGYTF. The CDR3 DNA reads TGTGCCAGCAGCTCCGGGACAGGGCTTAACTATGGCTACACCTTC.

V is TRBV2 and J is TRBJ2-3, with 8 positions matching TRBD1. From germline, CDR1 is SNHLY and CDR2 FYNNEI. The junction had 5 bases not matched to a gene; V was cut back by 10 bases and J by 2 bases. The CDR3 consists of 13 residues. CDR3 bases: TGTGCCACCACAGGGGGAATCACAGATACGCAGTATTTT. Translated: CATTGGITDTQYF.

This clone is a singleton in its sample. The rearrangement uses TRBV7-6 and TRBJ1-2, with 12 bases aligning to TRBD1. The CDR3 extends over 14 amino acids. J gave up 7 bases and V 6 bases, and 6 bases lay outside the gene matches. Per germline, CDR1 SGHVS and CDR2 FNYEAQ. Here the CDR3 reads CASSRDRGLGGYTF. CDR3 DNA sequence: TGTGCCAGCAGTCGGGACAGGGGGCTAGGTGGCTACACCTTC. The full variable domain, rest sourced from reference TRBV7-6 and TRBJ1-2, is GAGVSQSPRYKVTKRGQDVALRCDPISGHVSLYWYRQALGQGPEFLTYFNYEAQQDKSGLPNDRFSAERPEGSISTLTIQRTEQRDSAMYRCASSRDRGLGGYTFGSGTRLTVV.

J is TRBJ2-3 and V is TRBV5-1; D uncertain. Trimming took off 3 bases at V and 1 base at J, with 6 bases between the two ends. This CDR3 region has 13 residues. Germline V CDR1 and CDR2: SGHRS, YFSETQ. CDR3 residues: CASSSFGTDTQYF. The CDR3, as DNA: TGCGCCAGCAGCTCTTTCGGCACAGATACGCAGTATTTT.

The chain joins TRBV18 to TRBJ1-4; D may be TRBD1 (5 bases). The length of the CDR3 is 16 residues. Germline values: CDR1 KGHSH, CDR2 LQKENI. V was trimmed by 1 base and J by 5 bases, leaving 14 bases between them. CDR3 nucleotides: TGTGCCAGCTCACCACAACTTACGGGGGGAAATGAAAAACTGTTTTTT. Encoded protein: CASSPQLTGGNEKLFF.

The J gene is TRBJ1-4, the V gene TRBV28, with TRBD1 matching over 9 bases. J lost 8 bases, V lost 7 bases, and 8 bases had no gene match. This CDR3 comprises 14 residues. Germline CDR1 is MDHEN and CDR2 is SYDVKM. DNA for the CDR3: TGTGCCAGCACCGGGACAGGGCCAGGGGAAAAACTGTTTTTT. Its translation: CASTGTGPGEKLFF.

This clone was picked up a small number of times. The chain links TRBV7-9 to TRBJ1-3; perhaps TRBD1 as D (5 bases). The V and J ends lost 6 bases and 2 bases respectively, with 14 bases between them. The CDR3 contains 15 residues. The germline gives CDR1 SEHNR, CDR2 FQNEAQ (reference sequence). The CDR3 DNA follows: TGTGCCAGCAGTTCGGTTGCAGGGCCTGGAAACACCATATATTTT. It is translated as CASSSVAGPGNTIYF. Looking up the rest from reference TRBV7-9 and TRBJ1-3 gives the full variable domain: DTGVSQNPRHKITKRGQNVTFRCDPISEHNRLYWYRQTLGQGPEFLTYFQNEAQLEKSRLLSDRFSAERPKGSFSTLEIQRTEQGDSAMYLCASSSVAGPGNTIYFGEGSWLTVV.

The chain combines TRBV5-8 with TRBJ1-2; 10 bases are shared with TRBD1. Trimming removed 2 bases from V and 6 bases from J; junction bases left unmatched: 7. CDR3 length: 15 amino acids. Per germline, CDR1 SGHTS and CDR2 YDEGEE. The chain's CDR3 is CASSFSGQGLDGYTF. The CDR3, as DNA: TGTGCCAGCAGCTTTTCGGGACAGGGGTTGGATGGCTACACCTTC.

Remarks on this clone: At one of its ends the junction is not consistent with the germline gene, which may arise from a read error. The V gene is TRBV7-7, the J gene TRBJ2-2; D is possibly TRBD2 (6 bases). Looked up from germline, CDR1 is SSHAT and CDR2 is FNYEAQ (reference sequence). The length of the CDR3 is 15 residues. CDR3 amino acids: CASSLAVADTGELFF. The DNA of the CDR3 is TGTGCTAGCAGCTTAGCGGTGGCGGACACCGGGGAGCTGTTTTTT.

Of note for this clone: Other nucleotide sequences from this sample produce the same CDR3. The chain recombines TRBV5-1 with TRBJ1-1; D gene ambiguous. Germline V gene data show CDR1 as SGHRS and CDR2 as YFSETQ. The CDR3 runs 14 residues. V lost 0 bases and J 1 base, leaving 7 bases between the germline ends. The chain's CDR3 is CASSLGASNTEAFF. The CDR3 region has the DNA TGCGCCAGCAGCTTGGGGGCCTCGAACACTGAAGCTTTCTTT. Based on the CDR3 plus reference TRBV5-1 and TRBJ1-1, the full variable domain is KAGVTQTPRYLIKTRGQQVTLSCSPISGHRSVSWYQQTPGQGLQFLFEYFSETQRNKGNFPGRFSGRQFSNSRSEMNVSTLELGDSALYLCASSLGASNTEAFFGQGTRLTVV.

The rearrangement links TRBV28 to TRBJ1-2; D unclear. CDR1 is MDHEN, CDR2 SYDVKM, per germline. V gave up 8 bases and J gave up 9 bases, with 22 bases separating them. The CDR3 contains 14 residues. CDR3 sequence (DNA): TGTGCCAGCGATTCATGGGGAAGGACGGGGAGCTACACCTTC. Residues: CASDSWGRTGSYTF.

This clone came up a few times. CDR3 DNA: TGTGCCTGGAGTGGGGGCAGCAACAATGAGCAGTTCTTC. Amino acid sequence: CAWSGGSNNEQFF. The chain has TRBV30 and TRBJ2-1, with D possibly being TRBD1 (5 bases). Germline-derived CDR1 and CDR2 are GTSNPN and SVGIG (reference sequence). The CDR3 totals 13 residues. Trimming pared 1 base from V and 5 bases from J, leaving 9 bases between.

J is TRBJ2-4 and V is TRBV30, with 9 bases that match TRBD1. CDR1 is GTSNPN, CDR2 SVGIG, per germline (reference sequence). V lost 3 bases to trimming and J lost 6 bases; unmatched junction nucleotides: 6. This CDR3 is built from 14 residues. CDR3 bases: TGTGCCTGGAGGCAACCGGGACAGGGAAACATTCAGTACTTC. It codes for CAWRQPGQGNIQYF.

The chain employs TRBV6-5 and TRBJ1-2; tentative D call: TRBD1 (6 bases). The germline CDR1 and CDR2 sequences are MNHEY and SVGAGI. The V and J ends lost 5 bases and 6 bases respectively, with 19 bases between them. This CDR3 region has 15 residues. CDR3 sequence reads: CASSRKYREYNGYTF. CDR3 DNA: TGTGCCAGCAGTCGGAAGTACAGGGAATATAATGGCTACACCTTC.

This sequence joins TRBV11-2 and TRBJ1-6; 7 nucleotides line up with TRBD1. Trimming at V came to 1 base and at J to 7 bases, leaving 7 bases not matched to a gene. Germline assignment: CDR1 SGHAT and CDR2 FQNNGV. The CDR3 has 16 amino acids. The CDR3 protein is CASSLGQGFDNSPLHF. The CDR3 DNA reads TGTGCCAGCAGCTTAGGACAGGGTTTTGACAATTCACCCCTCCACTTT.

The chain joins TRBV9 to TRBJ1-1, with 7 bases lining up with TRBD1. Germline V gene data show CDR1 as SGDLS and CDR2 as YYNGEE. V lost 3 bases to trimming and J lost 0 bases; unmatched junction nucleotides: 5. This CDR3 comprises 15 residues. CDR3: CASSARDSMNTEAFF. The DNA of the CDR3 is TGTGCCAGCAGCGCGAGGGACAGTATGAACACTGAAGCTTTCTTT.

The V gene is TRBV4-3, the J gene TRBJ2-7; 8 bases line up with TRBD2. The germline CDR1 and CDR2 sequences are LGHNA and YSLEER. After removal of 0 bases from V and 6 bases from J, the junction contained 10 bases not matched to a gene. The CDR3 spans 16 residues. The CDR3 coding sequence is TGCGCCAGCAGCCAAGATGTGACGGGAGGGCCAGGCGAGCAGTACTTC. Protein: CASSQDVTGGPGEQYF.

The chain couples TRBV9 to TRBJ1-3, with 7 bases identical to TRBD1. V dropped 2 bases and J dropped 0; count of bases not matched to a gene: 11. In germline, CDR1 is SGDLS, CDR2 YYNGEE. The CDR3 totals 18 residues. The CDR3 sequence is CASSVDLPDRSSGNTIYF. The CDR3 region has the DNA TGTGCCAGCAGCGTTGACCTCCCGGACAGGAGCTCTGGAAACACCATATATTTT.

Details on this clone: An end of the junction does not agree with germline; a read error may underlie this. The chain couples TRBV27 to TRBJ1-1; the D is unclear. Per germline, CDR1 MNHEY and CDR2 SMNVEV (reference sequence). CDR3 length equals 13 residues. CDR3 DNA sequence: TGTGCCAGCAGTTTAGAGGAGAACACTGAAGCTCTCTTT. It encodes CASSLEENTEALF.

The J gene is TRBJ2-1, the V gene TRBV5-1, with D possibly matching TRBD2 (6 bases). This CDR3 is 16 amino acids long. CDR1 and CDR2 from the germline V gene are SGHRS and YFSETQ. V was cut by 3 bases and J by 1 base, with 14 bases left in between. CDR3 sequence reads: CASSYRTEGSYNEQFF. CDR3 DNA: TGCGCCAGCAGCTACCGGACGGAGGGGTCCTACAATGAGCAGTTCTTC. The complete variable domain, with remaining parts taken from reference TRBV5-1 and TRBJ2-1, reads KAGVTQTPRYLIKTRGQQVTLSCSPISGHRSVSWYQQTPGQGLQFLFEYFSETQRNKGNFPGRFSGRQFSNSRSEMNVSTLELGDSALYLCASSYRTEGSYNEQFFGPGTRLTVL.

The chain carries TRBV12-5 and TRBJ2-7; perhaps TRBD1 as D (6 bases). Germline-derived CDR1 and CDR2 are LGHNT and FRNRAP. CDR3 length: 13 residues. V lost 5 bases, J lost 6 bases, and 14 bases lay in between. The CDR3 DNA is TGTGCTAGTGGTGTACGCTTACAGGGCGAGCAGTACTTC. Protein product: CASGVRLQGEQYF.

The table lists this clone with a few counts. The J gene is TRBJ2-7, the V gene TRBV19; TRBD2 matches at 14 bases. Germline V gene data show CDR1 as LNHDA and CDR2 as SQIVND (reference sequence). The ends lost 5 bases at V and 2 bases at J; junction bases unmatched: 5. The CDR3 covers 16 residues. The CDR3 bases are TGTGCCAGTAGTGCCGGGACTAGCGGGGGTGCCTACGAGCAGTACTTC. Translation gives CASSAGTSGGAYEQYF.

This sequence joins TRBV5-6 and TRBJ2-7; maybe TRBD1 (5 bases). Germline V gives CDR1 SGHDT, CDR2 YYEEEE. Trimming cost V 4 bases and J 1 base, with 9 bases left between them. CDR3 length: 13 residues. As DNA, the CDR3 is TGTGCCAGCAGCCCAGGGATGTCCTACGAGCAGTACTTC. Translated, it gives CASSPGMSYEQYF.

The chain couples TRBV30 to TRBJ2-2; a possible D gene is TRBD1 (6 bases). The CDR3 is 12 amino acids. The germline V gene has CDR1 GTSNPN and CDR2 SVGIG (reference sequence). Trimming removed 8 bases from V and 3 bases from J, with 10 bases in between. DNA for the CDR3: TGTGCCACTACAGGGCACACCGGGGAGCTGTTTTTT. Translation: CATTGHTGELFF.

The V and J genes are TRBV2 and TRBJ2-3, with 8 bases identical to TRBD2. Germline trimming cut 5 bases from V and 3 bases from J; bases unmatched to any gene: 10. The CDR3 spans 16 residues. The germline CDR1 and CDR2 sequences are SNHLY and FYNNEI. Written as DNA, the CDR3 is TGTGCCAGCAGTAGGACTAGCACGGGGAATACAGATACGCAGTATTTT. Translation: CASSRTSTGNTDTQYF.

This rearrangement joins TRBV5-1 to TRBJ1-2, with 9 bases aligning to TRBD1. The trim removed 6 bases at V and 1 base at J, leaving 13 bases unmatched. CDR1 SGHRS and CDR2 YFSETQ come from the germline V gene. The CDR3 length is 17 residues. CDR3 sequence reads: CASTRGGGQGLNYGYTF. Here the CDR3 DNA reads TGCGCCAGCACCCGGGGAGGGGGACAGGGCCTTAACTATGGCTACACCTTC.